Following are 30 T cell receptor beta chains from one sample sequenced in a study of blood T cell repertoires in COVID-19. Clones were sequenced by immunoSEQ multiplex PCR, and TCRdb holds only the in-frame ones, with some missing. The sample contains 100,000 to 110,000 clones, 80% of which appear only once. The source material was peripheral blood. The receptor source for this set is a man in his 70s with active or convalescent COVID-19.

This sequence joins TRBV5-1 and TRBJ1-1; 7 bases match TRBD1. The trim removed 4 bases at V and 4 bases at J, leaving 7 bases unmatched. CDR1 is SGHRS, CDR2 YFSETQ, per germline. The CDR3 runs 14 residues. CDR3 nucleotides: TGCGCCAGCAGCCCGAGGACAGGCGGCACTGAAGCTTTCTTT. Translating it yields CASSPRTGGTEAFF.

Comments on this clone: The junction shows a germline mismatch at one end, possibly a read error. J is TRBJ2-7 and V is TRBV30, with 10 bases lining up with TRBD1. The length of the CDR3 is 14 residues. Germline V CDR1 and CDR2: GTSNPN, SVGIG (reference sequence). DNA of the CDR3: TGTGCCTGCGCCAGGGACAGGGGCTCCCACGAGCAGTACTTC. Encoded protein: CACARDRGSHEQYF.

The chain has TRBV9 and TRBJ2-3, with TRBD2 matching 11 bases. Trimming cost V 5 bases and J 1 base; bases outside gene matches: 3. The CDR3 covers 15 residues. Germline lookup yields CDR1 SGDLS and CDR2 YYNGEE. CDR3 amino acids: CASSVSGGGTDTQYF. For the CDR3, the DNA is TGTGCCAGCAGTGTTAGCGGGGGGGGCACAGATACGCAGTATTTT.

A single count supports this clone. The chain employs TRBV12-5 and TRBJ2-2, with 9 nucleotides matching TRBD1. Germline loops: CDR1 LGHNT, CDR2 FRNRAP. The CDR3 spans 15 residues. V was pared by 1 base and J by 6 bases, with 3 bases of the junction left unmatched. DNA of the CDR3: TGTGCTAGTGGTTTGGGGGACAGGGCTTCCGGGGAGCTGTTTTTT. Its protein is CASGLGDRASGELFF.

V usage is TRBV5-1 and J usage is TRBJ1-1; 7 nucleotides agree with TRBD1. The CDR3 has 15 amino acids. V lost 2 bases and J lost 1; bases outside the gene matches: 5. Germline V gene sequence: CDR1 SGHRS, CDR2 YFSETQ. DNA of the CDR3: TGCGCCAGCAGCTTTACAGGGGTAGAGAACACTGAAGCTTTCTTT. This translates into CASSFTGVENTEAFF.

The V gene is TRBV24-1, the J gene TRBJ1-5; D unresolved. V was cut by 3 bases and J by 6 bases, with 8 bases left in between. This CDR3 has 13 residues. CDR1 and CDR2 (germline): KGHDR, SFDVKD. The CDR3 sequence is CATSDAPSQPQHF. DNA of the CDR3: TGTGCCACCAGTGATGCTCCCAGTCAGCCCCAGCATTTT.

The rearrangement joins TRBV5-1 to TRBJ2-3, with TRBD1 matching 9 bases. Per the germline V gene, CDR1 is SGHRS and CDR2 is YFSETQ. V shed 3 bases, J shed 5 bases, and the junction held 4 bases outside the gene matches. This CDR3 contains 14 residues. CDR3 DNA: TGCGCCAGCAGCTGGGACAGGGCCGTAGATACGCAGTATTTT. Its translation: CASSWDRAVDTQYF. The variable domain in full, completed from reference TRBV5-1 and TRBJ2-3, reads KAGVTQTPRYLIKTRGQQVTLSCSPISGHRSVSWYQQTPGQGLQFLFEYFSETQRNKGNFPGRFSGRQFSNSRSEMNVSTLELGDSALYLCASSWDRAVDTQYFGPGTRLTVL.

J is TRBJ1-4 and V is TRBV2; D is perhaps TRBD1 (6 bases). The germline V gene encodes CDR1 SNHLY and CDR2 FYNNEI. V was clipped by 6 bases and J by 0 bases, with 11 bases between them. The CDR3 contains 15 residues. The CDR3 loop reads CASSEQGSTNEKLFF. CDR3 nucleotides: TGTGCCAGCAGCGAACAGGGCTCAACTAATGAAAAACTGTTTTTT. The variable domain in full, with the rest retrieved from reference TRBV2 and TRBJ1-4, is EPEVTQTPSHQVTQMGQEVILRCVPISNHLYFYWYRQILGQKVEFLVSFYNNEISEKSEIFDDQFSVERPDGSNFTLKIRSTKLEDSAMYFCASSEQGSTNEKLFFGSGTQLSVL.

The chain uses TRBV15 and TRBJ2-2; 7 nucleotides match TRBD1. The CDR3 is made up of 15 amino acids. Germline V gene lookup returns CDR1 LNHNV and CDR2 YYDKDF (reference sequence). With 0 bases clipped from V and 7 bases from J, the junction kept 5 bases outside the gene matches. The CDR3 DNA is TGTGCCACCAGCAGAGATAGGGGGCGCATCGGGGAGCTGTTTTTT. As protein: CATSRDRGRIGELFF.

The chain carries TRBV30 and TRBJ1-6; D not certain. Trimming removed 0 bases at V and 8 bases at J, with 17 bases between. The germline gives CDR1 GTSNPN, CDR2 SVGIG (reference sequence). The CDR3 loop spans 16 amino acids. The CDR3 spells CAWSVQVSHYHSPLHF. The CDR3 DNA follows: TGTGCCTGGAGTGTACAAGTCAGCCACTACCATTCACCCCTCCACTTT.

The V gene is TRBV25-1, the J gene TRBJ1-2; the D is unclear. Trimming removed 3 bases from V and 4 bases from J, with 12 bases in between. Germline V CDR1 and CDR2: MGHDK, SYGVNS. This CDR3 comprises 14 residues. CDR3 residues: CASSDGRQLYGYTF. The CDR3 region has the DNA TGTGCCAGCAGTGACGGCCGACAACTCTATGGCTACACCTTC.

J is TRBJ2-5 and V is TRBV5-6; 7 bases fit TRBD1. CDR1 SGHDT and CDR2 YYEEEE come from the germline V gene. The CDR3 totals 13 residues. With V trimmed by 5 bases and J by 7 bases, 8 bases remained unmatched. The CDR3 here is CASSPDRDGTQYF. The DNA of the CDR3 is TGTGCCAGCAGTCCCGACAGGGATGGGACCCAGTACTTC.

The chain has TRBV30 and TRBJ1-2; D not resolved. The CDR3 is made up of 15 amino acids. Trimming shortened V by 0 bases and J by 2 bases, and 13 bases separated the two germline ends. Per germline, CDR1 GTSNPN and CDR2 SVGIG (reference sequence). The CDR3 is CAWSVLRPRNYGYTF. The CDR3 DNA follows: TGTGCCTGGAGTGTACTCAGACCGAGGAACTATGGCTACACCTTC.

The gene calls are TRBV19 and TRBJ2-3, with TRBD2 as a possible D gene (5 bases). The CDR3 runs 14 residues. V was trimmed by 4 bases and J by 1 base, leaving 9 bases between them. CDR1 and CDR2 (germline): LNHDA, SQIVND (reference sequence). The DNA of the CDR3 is TGTGCCAGTAGTAGCCAGCGGCGCACAGATACGCAGTATTTT. The encoded protein is CASSSQRRTDTQYF.

A remark on this clone: One junction end disagrees with the germline gene, perhaps due to a read error. This chain uses TRBV6-1 with TRBJ2-7, with D perhaps TRBD2 (6 bases). The germline gives CDR1 MNHNS, CDR2 SASEGT. The CDR3 extends over 16 amino acids. The CDR3 region has the DNA TGTGCCAGCAGTAAAGCCGGGACTCCGAGCTCCTACGAGCAGTACTTC. The encoded protein is CASSKAGTPSSYEQYF.

With respect to this clone: Compared with germline, one end of the junction differs, possibly owing to a read error. This chain joins TRBV24-1 and TRBJ2-7; 9 bases align to TRBD1. This CDR3 contains 15 residues. Germline CDR1 reads KGHDR; CDR2 reads SFDVKD. The CDR3 sequence is CATSDSGTGTRALNF. DNA of the CDR3: TGTGCCACCAGTGATTCCGGGACAGGGACCCGGGCATTAAACTTC.

This chain connects TRBV13 to TRBJ2-2, with TRBD2 matching 7 bases. The V gene's germline CDR1 is PRHDT and CDR2 FYEKMQ (reference sequence). The CDR3 runs 14 residues. V shed 5 bases and J 6 bases; nucleotides not matched to a gene: 6. As DNA, the CDR3 is TGTGCCAGCAGCGCGGGGAGGGCGGCCGGGGAGCTGTTTTTT. Its translation is CASSAGRAAGELFF.

This clone was seen a single time. The chain is built from TRBV13 and TRBJ1-1; 7 bases agree with TRBD1. In germline, CDR1 is PRHDT, CDR2 FYEKMQ (reference sequence). Trimming cost V 5 bases and J 5 bases; bases outside gene matches: 2. CDR3 length equals 12 residues. The CDR3 DNA sequence: TGTGCCAGCAGCCCGGGACAGACTGAAGCTTTCTTT. This gives the protein CASSPGQTEAFF.

The chain is built from TRBV24-1 and TRBJ2-1; D is ambiguous. This CDR3 is built from 15 residues. Trimming took 4 bases from V and 0 from J, leaving 9 bases between them. Germline assignment: CDR1 KGHDR and CDR2 SFDVKD. CDR3 coding DNA: TGTGCCACCAGTGACTACAGAAGCTCCTACAATGAGCAGTTCTTC. Encoded protein: CATSDYRSSYNEQFF.

DNA of the CDR3: TGCGCCAGCAGCTTAATTACGGGTGGGGCCAACGTCCTGACTTTC. This encodes CASSLITGGANVLTF. The rearrangement links TRBV5-1 to TRBJ2-6; D not certain. The germline V and J ends were trimmed by 2 bases and 3 bases, with 9 bases remaining between them. There are 15 residues in the CDR3. Germline V gene sequence: CDR1 SGHRS, CDR2 YFSETQ.

V is TRBV5-6 and J is TRBJ1-1; no definite D call. Germline V gives CDR1 SGHDT, CDR2 YYEEEE. This CDR3 has 12 residues. With 0 bases removed from V and 7 bases from J, the gap between germline ends came to 7 bases. The CDR3 DNA reads as TGTGCCAGCAGCTTGGCCAGGAATGAAGCTTTCTTT. Translated: CASSLARNEAFF.

This rearrangement joins TRBV3-1 (or the pseudogene TRBV3-2) to TRBJ1-1; D gene unclear. Deletions cut 8 bases from V and 10 bases from J, with 20 bases between. The CDR3 totals 13 residues. CDR1 is LGHDT and CDR2 is YNNKEL in the germline V gene (reference sequence). The CDR3 loop is CASGDKEVVIAFF. CDR3 nucleotides: TGTGCCAGCGGGGATAAGGAGGTAGTAATAGCTTTCTTT.

CDR3 DNA: TGTGCCAGCAGCCAGAAGTACCAAGAGACCCAGTACTTC. Translated: CASSQKYQETQYF. The chain links TRBV7-9 to TRBJ2-5, with D unclear. V shed 5 bases and J shed 0 bases, with 7 bases lying between them. The CDR3 is 13 residues long. The germline gives CDR1 SEHNR, CDR2 FQNEAQ (reference sequence).

The J gene is TRBJ1-1, the V gene TRBV7-9; 8 nucleotides align to TRBD1. The length of the CDR3 is 16 residues. Germline CDR1 is SEHNR and CDR2 is FQNEAQ (reference sequence). Trimming took 5 bases from V and 1 from J; bases not matched to a gene: 9. CDR3 bases: TGTGCCAGCAGCCTCCACTGGACAGGGAGGAACACTGAAGCTTTCTTT. Translating gives CASSLHWTGRNTEAFF.

The CDR3 sequence is CASSFGLAGGSDNEQFF. For the CDR3, the DNA is TGTGCCAGCAGCTTTGGGCTAGCGGGGGGTAGCGACAATGAGCAGTTCTTC. This chain uses TRBV7-6 with TRBJ2-1; 11 nucleotides line up with TRBD2. Germline CDR1 and CDR2: SGHVS and FNYEAQ. The CDR3 is made up of 17 amino acids. Unmatched junction bases numbered 9, after V lost 3 bases and J lost 5 bases.

DNA of the CDR3: TGTGCCAGTATGGGCAGCCCAATGAACACTGAAGCTTTCTTT. Its protein product is CASMGSPMNTEAFF. This chain links TRBV19 with TRBJ1-1; D unresolved. Between the trimmed V and J ends, which lost 7 bases and 0 bases, there was a span of 12 bases. CDR3 length: 14 residues. From germline, CDR1 is LNHDA and CDR2 SQIVND (reference sequence).

This chain links TRBV6-1 with TRBJ1-2; D perhaps matches TRBD1 (5 bases). V dropped 0 bases and J dropped 5 bases, with 10 bases sitting between them. CDR3 size: 14 residues. The V gene's germline CDR1 is MNHNS and CDR2 SASEGT. The CDR3, as DNA: TGTGCCAGCAGTGAAGCAGGCCAGGGTTATGGCTACACCTTC. It is translated as CASSEAGQGYGYTF.

J is TRBJ1-3 and V is TRBV4-1, with D possibly matching TRBD1 (5 bases). Trimming shortened V by 5 bases and J by 9 bases, and 14 bases separated the two germline ends. The CDR3 loop spans 13 amino acids. Germline-derived CDR1 and CDR2 are MGHRA and YSYEKL. The CDR3 bases are TGCGCCAGCAGCGTAGGGGATAAGGGCACCATATATTTT. It encodes CASSVGDKGTIYF.

The gene calls are TRBV9 and TRBJ2-1; D may be TRBD2 (7 bases). The germline CDR1 and CDR2 sequences are SGDLS and YYNGEE. V was trimmed by 0 bases and J by 5 bases, leaving 12 bases between them. The CDR3 covers 15 residues. The CDR3 sequence: CASSVDGGRDNEQFF. The CDR3 nucleotides are TGTGCCAGCAGCGTAGACGGGGGGCGCGACAATGAGCAGTTCTTC.

The V and J genes are TRBV28 and TRBJ2-5; tentatively, D is TRBD2 (6 bases). Looked up from germline, CDR1 is MDHEN and CDR2 is SYDVKM. This CDR3 contains 16 residues. The ends were cut back, 7 bases at V and 2 bases at J, with 20 bases in the middle. CDR3 sequence reads: CASNGTPIGVQETQYF. The CDR3 bases are TGTGCCAGCAATGGGACTCCAATTGGTGTTCAAGAGACCCAGTACTTC.